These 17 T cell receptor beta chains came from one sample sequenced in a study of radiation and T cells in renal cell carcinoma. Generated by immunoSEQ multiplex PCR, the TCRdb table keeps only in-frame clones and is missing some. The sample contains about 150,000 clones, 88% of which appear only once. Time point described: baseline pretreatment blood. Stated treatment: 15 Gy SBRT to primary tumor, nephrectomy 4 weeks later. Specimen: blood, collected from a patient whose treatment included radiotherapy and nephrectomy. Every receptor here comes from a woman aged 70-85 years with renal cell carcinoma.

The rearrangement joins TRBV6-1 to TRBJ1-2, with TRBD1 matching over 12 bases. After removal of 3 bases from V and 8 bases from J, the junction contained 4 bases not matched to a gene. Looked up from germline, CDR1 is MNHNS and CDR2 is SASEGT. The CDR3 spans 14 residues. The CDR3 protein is CASSEGQGAYGYTF. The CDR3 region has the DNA TGTGCCAGCAGTGAGGGACAGGGGGCGTACGGCTACACCTTC.

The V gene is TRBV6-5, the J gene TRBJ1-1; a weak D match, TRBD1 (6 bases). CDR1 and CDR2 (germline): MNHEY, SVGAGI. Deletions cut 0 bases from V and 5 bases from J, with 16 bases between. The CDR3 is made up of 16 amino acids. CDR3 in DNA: TGTGCCAGCAGTTACTCGTATTCAGGGGTGCGGACTGAAGCTTTCTTT. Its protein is CASSYSYSGVRTEAFF.

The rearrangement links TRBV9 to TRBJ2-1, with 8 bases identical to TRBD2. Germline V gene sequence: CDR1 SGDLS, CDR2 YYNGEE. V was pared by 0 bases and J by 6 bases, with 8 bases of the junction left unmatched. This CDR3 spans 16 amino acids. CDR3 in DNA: TGTGCCAGCAGCGTAGCCCCCGGGGGGGGAAGCAATGAGCAGTTCTTC. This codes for CASSVAPGGGSNEQFF.

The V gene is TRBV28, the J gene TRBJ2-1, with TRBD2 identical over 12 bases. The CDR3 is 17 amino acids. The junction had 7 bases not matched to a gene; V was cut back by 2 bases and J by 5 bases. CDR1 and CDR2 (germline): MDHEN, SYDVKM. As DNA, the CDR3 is TGTGCCAGCAGTTTACTCCGGACTAGCGGGATACACAATGAGCAGTTCTTC. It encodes CASSLLRTSGIHNEQFF.

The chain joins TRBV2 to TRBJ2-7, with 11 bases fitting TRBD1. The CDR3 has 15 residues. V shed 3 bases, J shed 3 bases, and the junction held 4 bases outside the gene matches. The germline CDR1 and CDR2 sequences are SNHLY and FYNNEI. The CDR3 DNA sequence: TGTGCCAGCAGTGAGGGTGGGACAGGGGGCTACGAGCAGTACTTC. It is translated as CASSEGGTGGYEQYF.

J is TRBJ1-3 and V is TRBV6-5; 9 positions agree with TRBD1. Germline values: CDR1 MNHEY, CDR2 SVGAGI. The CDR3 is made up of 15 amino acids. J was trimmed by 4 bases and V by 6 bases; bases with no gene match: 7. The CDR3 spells CASSRVGTGGNTIYF. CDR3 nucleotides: TGTGCCAGCAGCCGAGTCGGGACAGGGGGAAACACCATATATTTT.

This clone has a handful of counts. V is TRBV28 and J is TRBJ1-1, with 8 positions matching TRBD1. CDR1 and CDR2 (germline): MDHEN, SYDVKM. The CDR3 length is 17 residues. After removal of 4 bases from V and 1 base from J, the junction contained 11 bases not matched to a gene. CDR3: CASSSWGRGRGNTEAFF. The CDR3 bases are TGTGCCAGCAGTTCCTGGGGCAGGGGGCGCGGGAACACTGAAGCTTTCTTT.

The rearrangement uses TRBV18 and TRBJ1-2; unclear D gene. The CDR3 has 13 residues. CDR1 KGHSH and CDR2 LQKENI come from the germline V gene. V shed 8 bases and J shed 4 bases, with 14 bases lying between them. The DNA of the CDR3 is TGTGCCAGCCCTCCGAAGATTTGCTATGGCTACACCTTC. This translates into CASPPKICYGYTF.

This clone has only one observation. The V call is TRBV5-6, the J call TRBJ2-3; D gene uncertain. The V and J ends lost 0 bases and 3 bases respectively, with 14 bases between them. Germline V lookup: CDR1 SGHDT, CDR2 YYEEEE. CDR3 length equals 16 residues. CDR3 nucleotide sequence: TGTGCCAGCAGCTTGGAAGATCGAATATTTACAGATACGCAGTATTTT. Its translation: CASSLEDRIFTDTQYF.

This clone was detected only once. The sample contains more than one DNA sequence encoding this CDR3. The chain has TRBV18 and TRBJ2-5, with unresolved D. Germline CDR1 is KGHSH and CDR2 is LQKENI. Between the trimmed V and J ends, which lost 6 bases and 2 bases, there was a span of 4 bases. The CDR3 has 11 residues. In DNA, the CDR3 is TGTGCCAGCTCTCCTCAAGAGACCCAGTACTTC. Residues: CASSPQETQYF.

The CDR3 spells CGVSTGGNYGYTF. The DNA of the CDR3 is TGTGGAGTTTCGACAGGGGGCAACTATGGCTACACCTTC. The chain carries TRBV11-3 and TRBJ1-2; 10 bases map to TRBD1. The CDR3 is 13 amino acids. Germline V gene sequence: CDR1 SGHNT, CDR2 YENEEA.

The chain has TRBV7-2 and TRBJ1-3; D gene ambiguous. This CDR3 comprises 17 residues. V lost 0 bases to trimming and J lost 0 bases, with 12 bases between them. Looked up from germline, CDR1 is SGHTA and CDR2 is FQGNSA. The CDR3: CASSLAGGLLSGNTIYF. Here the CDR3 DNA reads TGTGCCAGCAGCTTAGCGGGCGGACTACTCTCTGGAAACACCATATATTTT. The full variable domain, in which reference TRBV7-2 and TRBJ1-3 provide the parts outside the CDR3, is GAGVSQSPSNKVTEKGKDVELRCDPISGHTALYWYRQSLGQGLEFLIYFQGNSAPDKSGLPSDRFSAERTGGSVSTLTIQRTQQEDSAVYLCASSLAGGLLSGNTIYFGEGSWLTVV.

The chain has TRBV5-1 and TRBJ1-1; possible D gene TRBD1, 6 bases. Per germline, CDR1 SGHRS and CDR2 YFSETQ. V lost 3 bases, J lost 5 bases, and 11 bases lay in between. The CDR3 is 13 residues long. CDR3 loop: CASSYRDSTEAFF. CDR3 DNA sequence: TGCGCCAGCAGCTACAGGGATTCGACTGAAGCTTTCTTT.

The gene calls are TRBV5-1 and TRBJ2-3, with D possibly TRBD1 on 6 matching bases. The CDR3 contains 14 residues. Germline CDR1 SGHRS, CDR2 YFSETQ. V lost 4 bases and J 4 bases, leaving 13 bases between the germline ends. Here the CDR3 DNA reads TGCGCCAGCAGCCCCAAACAGGGCTCAGATACGCAGTATTTT. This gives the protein CASSPKQGSDTQYF.

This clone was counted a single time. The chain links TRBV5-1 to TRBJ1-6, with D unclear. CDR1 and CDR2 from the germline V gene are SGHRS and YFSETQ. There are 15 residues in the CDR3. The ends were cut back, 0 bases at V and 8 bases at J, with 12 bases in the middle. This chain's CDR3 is CASSLELGRDSPLHF. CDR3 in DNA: TGCGCCAGCAGCTTGGAATTGGGCCGGGATTCACCCCTCCACTTT. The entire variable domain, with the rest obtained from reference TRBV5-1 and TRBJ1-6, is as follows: KAGVTQTPRYLIKTRGQQVTLSCSPISGHRSVSWYQQTPGQGLQFLFEYFSETQRNKGNFPGRFSGRQFSNSRSEMNVSTLELGDSALYLCASSLELGRDSPLHFGNGTRLTVT.

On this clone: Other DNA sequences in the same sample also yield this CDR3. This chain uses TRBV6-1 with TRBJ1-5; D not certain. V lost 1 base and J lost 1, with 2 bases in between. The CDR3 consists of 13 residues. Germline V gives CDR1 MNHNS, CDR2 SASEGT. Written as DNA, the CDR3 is TGTGCCAGCAGTGAAGGCAGCAATCAGCCCCAGCATTTT. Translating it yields CASSEGSNQPQHF.

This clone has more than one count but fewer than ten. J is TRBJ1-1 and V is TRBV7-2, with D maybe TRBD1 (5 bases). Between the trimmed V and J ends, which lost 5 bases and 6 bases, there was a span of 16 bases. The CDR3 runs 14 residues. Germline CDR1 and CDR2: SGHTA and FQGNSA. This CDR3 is CASSRGGRLSEAFF. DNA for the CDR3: TGTGCCAGCAGCCGGGGGGGACGGCTTTCTGAAGCTTTCTTT.